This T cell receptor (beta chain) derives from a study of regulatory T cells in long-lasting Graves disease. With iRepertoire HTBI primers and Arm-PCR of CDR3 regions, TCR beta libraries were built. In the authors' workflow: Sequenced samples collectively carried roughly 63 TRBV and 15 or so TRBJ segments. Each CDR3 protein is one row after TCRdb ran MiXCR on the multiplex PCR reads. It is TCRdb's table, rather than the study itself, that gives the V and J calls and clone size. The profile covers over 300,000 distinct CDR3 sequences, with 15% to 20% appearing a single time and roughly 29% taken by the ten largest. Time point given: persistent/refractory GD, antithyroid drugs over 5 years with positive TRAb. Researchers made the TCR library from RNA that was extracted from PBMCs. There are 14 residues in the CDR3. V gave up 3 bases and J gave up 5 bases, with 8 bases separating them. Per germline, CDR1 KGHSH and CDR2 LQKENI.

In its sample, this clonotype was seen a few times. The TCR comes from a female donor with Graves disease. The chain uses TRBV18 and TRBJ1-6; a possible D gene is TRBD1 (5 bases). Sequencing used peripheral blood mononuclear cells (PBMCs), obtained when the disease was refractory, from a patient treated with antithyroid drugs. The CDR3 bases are TGTGCCAGCTCACCGGGGCCGGATAATTCACCCCTCCACTTT. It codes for CASSPGPDNSPLHF. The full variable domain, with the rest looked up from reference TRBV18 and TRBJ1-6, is NAGVMQNPRHLVRRRGQEARLRCSPMKGHSHVYWYRQLPEEGLKFMVYLQKENIIDESGMPKERFSAEFPKEGPSILRIQQVVRGDSAAYFCASSPGPDNSPLHFGNGTRLTVT.